This T cell receptor (beta chain) was observed in a study of cytomegalovirus exposure and HLA in healthy donors. Germline CDR1 is MDHEN and CDR2 is SYDVKM. The CDR3 loop spans 20 amino acids. J lost 5 bases, V lost 3 bases, and 18 bases had no gene match. The repertoire was sequenced with immunoSEQ multiplex PCR; TCRdb's copy has only in-frame clones and lacks some. The sample contains around 91,000 clones, about 94% of which appear only once. This chain joins TRBV28 and TRBJ2-5; the match to TRBD2 covers 13 bases. Material: PBMCs. This TCR was sampled from a woman aged 30 to 39 in good health and CMV-seropositive. As DNA, the CDR3 is TGTGCCAGCAGTTTTAGTCCCTCGACTAGCGGGAGGCTGGAGGGGGAGACCCAGTACTTC. Translation: CASSFSPSTSGRLEGETQYF.